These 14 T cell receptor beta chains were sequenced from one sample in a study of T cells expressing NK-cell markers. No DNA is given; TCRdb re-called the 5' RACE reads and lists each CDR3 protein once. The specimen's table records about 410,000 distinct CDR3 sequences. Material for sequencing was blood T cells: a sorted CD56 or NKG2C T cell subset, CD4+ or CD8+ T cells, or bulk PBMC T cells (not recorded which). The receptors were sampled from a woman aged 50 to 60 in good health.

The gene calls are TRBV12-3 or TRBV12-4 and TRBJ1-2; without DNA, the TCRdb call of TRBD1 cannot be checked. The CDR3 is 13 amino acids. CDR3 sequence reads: CATRLAGWYGYTF.

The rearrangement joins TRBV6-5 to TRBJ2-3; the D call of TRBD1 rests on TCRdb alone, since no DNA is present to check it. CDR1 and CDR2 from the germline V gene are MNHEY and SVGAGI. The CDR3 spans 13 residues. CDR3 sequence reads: CASRPQGTDTQYF.

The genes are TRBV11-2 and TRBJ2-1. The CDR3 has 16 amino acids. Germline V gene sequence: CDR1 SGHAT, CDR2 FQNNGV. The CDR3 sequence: CASSPSTIFSYNEQFF.

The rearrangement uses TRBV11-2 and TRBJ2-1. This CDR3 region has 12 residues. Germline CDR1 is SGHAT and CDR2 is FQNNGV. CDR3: CASSLVLSEQFF.

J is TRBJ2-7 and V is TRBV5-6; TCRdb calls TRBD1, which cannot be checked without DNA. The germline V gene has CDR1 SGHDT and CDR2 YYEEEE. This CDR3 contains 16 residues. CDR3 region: CASSFFGLIQGYEQYF. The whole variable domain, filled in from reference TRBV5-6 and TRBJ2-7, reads DAGVTQSPTHLIKTRGQQVTLRCSPKSGHDTVSWYQQALGQGPQFIFQYYEEEERQRGNFPDRFSGHQFPNYSSELNVNALLLGDSALYLCASSFFGLIQGYEQYFGPGTRLTVT.

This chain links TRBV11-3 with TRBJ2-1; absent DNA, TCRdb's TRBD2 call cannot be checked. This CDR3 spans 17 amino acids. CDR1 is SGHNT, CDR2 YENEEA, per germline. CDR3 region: CASSSLVGLAGPNEQFF.

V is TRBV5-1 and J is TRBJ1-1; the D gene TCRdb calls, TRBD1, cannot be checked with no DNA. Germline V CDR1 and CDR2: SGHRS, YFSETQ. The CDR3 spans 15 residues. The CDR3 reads CASSLVQGGRTEAFF. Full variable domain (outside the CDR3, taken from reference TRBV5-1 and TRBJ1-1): KAGVTQTPRYLIKTRGQQVTLSCSPISGHRSVSWYQQTPGQGLQFLFEYFSETQRNKGNFPGRFSGRQFSNSRSEMNVSTLELGDSALYLCASSLVQGGRTEAFFGQGTRLTVV.

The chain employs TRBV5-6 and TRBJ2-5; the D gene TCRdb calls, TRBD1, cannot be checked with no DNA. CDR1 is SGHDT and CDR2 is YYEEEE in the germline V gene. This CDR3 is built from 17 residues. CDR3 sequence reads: CASSFGVGGGYQETQYF.

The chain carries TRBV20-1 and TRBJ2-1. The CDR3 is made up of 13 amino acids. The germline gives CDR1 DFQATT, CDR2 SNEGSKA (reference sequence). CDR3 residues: CSAKGTGFNEQFF.

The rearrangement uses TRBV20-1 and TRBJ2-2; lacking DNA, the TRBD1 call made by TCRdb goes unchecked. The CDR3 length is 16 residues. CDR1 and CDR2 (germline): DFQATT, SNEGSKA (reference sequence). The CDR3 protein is CSARDNRGPYVGELFF.

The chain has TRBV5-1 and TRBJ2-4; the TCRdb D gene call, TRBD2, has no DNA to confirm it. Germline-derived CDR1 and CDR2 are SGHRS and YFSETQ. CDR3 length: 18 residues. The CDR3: CASSLGDRGLGAKNIQYF.

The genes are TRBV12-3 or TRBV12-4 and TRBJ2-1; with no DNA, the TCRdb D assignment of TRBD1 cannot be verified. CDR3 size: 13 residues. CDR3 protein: CASSRTEGDEQFF.

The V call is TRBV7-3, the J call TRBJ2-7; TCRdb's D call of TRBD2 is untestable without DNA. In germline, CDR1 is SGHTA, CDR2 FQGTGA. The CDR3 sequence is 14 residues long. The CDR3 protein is CASSPLAGAREQYF.

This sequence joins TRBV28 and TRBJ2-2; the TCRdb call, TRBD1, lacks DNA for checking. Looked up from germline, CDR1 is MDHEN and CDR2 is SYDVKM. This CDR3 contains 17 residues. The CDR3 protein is CASTARSRARGTGELFF.